The 3 T cell receptor beta chains given below trace back to one sample, sequenced in a study of blood T cell repertoires in COVID-19. The method was immunoSEQ multiplex PCR; TCRdb's version includes in-frame clones alone and lacks a portion of them. The sample shows 200,000 or so clones, about four fifths of them seen only once. Source material: PBMCs or T cells enriched from blood (not recorded which). The source is a woman between 50 and 59 years old who had been exposed to COVID-19.

The chain combines TRBV5-4 with TRBJ1-4; possibly TRBD1 for D (5 bases). The V end lost 4 bases, the J end lost 2 bases, and 9 bases lay between the germline ends. Germline CDR1 SGHNT, CDR2 YYREEE (reference sequence). The CDR3 consists of 14 residues. The CDR3 DNA is TGTGCCAGCAGCAGGGGTAATACTAATGAAAAACTGTTTTTT. Translation: CASSRGNTNEKLFF.

The rearrangement uses TRBV6-5 and TRBJ2-7; D not certain. V was pared by 0 bases and J by 7 bases, with 4 bases between. The CDR3 length is 11 residues. The germline gives CDR1 MNHEY, CDR2 SVGAGI. CDR3 sequence: CASSYSSEQYF. The CDR3 nucleotides are TGTGCCAGCAGTTACTCGAGTGAGCAGTACTTC.

The rearrangement joins TRBV5-4 to TRBJ2-3; the match to TRBD2 covers 10 bases. The CDR3 sequence is 16 residues long. Germline loops: CDR1 SGHNT, CDR2 YYREEE (reference sequence). Germline trimming cut 4 bases from V and 2 bases from J; bases unmatched to any gene: 7. CDR3 sequence: CASSRSSGGHTDTQYF. In DNA, the CDR3 is TGTGCCAGCAGCAGATCTAGCGGGGGCCACACAGATACGCAGTATTTT. The variable domain in full, with the rest retrieved from reference TRBV5-4 and TRBJ2-3, is ETGVTQSPTHLIKTRGQQVTLRCSSQSGHNTVSWYQQALGQGPQFIFQYYREEENGRGNFPPRFSGLQFPNYSSELNVNALELDDSALYLCASSRSSGGHTDTQYFGPGTRLTVL.